This T cell receptor (beta chain) was identified during a study of T cell responses to AZD1222 COVID-19 vaccine. TCRdb's table, derived via immunoSEQ multiplex PCR, lists solely in-frame clones and lacks some. The sample holds roughly 120,000 clones, 88% seen once. CDR1 is PRHDT and CDR2 is FYEKMQ in the germline V gene (reference sequence). The CDR3 is made up of 14 amino acids. Trimming removed 5 bases at V and 1 base at J, with 11 bases between. This sample comprised peripheral blood, obtained on day 0 of AZD1222 vaccination. The chain uses TRBV13 and TRBJ2-5; D may match TRBD1 or TRBD2 (6 bases each). The origin of this receptor is an adult in good health. The CDR3 DNA is TGTGCCAGCAGCCTCGGGGGCCCCCAAGAGACCCAGTACTTC. Protein sequence: CASSLGGPQETQYF.